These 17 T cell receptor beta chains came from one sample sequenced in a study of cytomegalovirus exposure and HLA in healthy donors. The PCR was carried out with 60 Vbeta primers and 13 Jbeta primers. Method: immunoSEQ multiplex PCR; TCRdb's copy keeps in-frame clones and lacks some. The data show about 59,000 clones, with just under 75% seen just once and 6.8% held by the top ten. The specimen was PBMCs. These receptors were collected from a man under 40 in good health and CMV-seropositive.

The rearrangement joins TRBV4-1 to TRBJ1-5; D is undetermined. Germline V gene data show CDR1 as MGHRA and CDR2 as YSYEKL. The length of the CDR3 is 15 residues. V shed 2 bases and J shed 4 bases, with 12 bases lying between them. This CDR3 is CASSQIGNGNQPQHF. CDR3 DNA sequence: TGCGCCAGCAGCCAAATCGGTAACGGGAATCAGCCCCAGCATTTT.

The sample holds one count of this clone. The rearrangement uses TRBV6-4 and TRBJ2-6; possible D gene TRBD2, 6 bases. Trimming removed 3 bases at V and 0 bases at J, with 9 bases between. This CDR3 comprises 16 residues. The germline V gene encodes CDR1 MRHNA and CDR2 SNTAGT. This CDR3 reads CASSERGFSGANVLTF. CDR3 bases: TGTGCCAGCAGTGAGCGGGGATTCTCTGGGGCCAACGTCCTGACTTTC.

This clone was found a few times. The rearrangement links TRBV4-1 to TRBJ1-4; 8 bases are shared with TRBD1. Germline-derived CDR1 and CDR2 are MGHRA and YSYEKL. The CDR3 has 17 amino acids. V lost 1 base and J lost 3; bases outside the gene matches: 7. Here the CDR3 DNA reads TGCGCCAGCAGCCAAGGACCGGGACAGGACCCTAATGAAAAACTGTTTTTT. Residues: CASSQGPGQDPNEKLFF.

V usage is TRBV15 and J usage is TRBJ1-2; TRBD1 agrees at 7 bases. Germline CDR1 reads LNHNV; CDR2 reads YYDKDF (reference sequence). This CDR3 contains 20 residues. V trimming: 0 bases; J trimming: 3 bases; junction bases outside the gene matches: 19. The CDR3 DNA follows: TGTGCCACCAGCAGAGACCCCTCGACAGGGAGGTGGATGAACGACTATGGCTACACCTTC. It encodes CATSRDPSTGRWMNDYGYTF. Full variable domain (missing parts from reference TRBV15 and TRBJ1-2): DAMVIQNPRYQVTQFGKPVTLSCSQTLNHNVMYWYQQKSSQAPKLLFHYYDKDFNNEADTPDNFQSRRPNTSFCFLDIRSPGLGDTAMYLCATSRDPSTGRWMNDYGYTFGSGTRLTVV.

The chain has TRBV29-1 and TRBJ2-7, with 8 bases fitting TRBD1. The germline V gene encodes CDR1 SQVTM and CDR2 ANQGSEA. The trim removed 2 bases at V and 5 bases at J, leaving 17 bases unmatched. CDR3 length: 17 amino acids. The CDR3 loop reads CSVEHYLEGTGRNEQYF. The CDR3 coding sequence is TGCAGCGTTGAACATTACTTGGAGGGGACAGGCCGCAACGAGCAGTACTTC.

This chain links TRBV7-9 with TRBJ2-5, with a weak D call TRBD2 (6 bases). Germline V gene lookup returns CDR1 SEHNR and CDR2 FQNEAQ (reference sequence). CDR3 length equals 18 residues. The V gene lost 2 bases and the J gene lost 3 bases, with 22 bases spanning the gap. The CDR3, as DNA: TGTGCCAGCAGCTTAAGTCCCCCCCCAGGGAGGCAGGAAGAGACCCAGTACTTC. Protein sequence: CASSLSPPPGRQEETQYF.

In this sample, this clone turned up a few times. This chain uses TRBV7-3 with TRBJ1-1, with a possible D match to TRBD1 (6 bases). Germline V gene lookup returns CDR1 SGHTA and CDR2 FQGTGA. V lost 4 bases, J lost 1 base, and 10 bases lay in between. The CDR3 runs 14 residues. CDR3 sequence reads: CASSSTGKNTEAFF. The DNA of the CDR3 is TGTGCCAGCAGCTCCACAGGGAAGAACACTGAAGCTTTCTTT.

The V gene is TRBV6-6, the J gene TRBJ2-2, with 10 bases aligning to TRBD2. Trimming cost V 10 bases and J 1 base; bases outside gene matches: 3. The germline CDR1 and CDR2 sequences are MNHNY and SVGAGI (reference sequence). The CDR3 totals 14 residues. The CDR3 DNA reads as TGTGCCATCCGGACTAGCGGGAACACCGGGGAGCTGTTTTTT. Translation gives CAIRTSGNTGELFF.

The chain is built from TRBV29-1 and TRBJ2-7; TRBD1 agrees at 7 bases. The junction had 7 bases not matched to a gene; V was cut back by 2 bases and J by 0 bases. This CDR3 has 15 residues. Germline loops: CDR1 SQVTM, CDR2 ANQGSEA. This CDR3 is CSVEFVTGRSYEQYF. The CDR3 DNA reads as TGCAGCGTTGAATTTGTGACAGGGCGCTCCTACGAGCAGTACTTC.

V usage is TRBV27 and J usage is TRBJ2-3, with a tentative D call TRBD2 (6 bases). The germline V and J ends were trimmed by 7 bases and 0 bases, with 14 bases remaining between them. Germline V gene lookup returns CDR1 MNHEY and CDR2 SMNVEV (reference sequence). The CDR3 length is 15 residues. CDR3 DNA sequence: TGTGCCAGCAACGTGGGGGGTTATAGCACAGATACGCAGTATTTT. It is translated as CASNVGGYSTDTQYF.

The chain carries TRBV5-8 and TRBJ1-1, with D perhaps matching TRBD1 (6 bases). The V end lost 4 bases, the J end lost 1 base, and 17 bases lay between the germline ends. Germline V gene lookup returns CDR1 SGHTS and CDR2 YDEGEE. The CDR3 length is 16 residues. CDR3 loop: CASSTRPTGRNTEAFF. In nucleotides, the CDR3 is TGTGCCAGCAGCACAAGACCTACAGGGAGGAACACTGAAGCTTTCTTT.

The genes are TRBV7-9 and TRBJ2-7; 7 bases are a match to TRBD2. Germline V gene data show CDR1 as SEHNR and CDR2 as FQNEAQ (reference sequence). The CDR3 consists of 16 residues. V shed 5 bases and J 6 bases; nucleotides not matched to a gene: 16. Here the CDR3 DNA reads TGTGCCAGCAGCAACCGGAGGAGCGGGGCAGCTAGCGAGCAGTACTTC. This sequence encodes CASSNRRSGAASEQYF. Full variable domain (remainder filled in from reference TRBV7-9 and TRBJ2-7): DTGVSQNPRHKITKRGQNVTFRCDPISEHNRLYWYRQTLGQGPEFLTYFQNEAQLEKSRLLSDRFSAERPKGSFSTLEIQRTEQGDSAMYLCASSNRRSGAASEQYFGPGTRLTVT.

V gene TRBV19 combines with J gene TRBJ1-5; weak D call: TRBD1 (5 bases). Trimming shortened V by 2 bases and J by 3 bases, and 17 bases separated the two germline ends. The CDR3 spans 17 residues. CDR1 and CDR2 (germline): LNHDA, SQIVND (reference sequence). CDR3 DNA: TGTGCCAGTAGTATATGGGGCAGCTATACCCCCAATCAGCCCCAGCATTTT. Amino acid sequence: CASSIWGSYTPNQPQHF.

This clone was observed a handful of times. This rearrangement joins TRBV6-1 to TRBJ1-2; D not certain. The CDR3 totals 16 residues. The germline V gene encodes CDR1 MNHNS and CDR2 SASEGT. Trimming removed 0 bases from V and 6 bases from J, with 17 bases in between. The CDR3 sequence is CASSEALVFGVNGYTF. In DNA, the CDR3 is TGTGCCAGCAGTGAAGCGTTGGTTTTCGGGGTTAATGGCTACACCTTC.

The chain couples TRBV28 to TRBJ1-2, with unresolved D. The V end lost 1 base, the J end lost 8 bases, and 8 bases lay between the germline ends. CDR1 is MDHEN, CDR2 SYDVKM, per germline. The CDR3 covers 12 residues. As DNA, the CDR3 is TGTGCCAGCAGTTTATTTCGGGGAGGCTACACCTTC. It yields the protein CASSLFRGGYTF.

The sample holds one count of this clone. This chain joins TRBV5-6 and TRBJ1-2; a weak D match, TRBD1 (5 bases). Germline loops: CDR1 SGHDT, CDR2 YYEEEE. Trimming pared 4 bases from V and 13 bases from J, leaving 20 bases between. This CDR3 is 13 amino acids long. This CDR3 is CASSVAGGGTRTF. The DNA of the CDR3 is TGTGCCAGCAGCGTAGCGGGGGGAGGAACGCGCACCTTC.

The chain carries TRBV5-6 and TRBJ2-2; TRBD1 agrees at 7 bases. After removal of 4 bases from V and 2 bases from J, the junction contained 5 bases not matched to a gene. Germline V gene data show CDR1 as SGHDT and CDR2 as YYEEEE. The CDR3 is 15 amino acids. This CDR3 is CASSPTGFNTGELFF. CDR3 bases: TGTGCCAGCAGCCCGACAGGGTTCAACACCGGGGAGCTGTTTTTT.